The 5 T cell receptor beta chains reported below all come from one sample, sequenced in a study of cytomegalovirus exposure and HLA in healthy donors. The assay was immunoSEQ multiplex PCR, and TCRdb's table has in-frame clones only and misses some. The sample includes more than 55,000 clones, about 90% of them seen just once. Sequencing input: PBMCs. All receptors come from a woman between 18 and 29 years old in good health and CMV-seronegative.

The CDR3 DNA reads as TGTGCCAGCAGCATCGGGACTAGCGGACTCACAGATACGCAGTATTTT. It specifies CASSIGTSGLTDTQYF. The genes are TRBV5-4 and TRBJ2-3; TRBD2 agrees at 11 bases. Trimming at V came to 4 bases and at J to 2 bases, leaving 6 bases not matched to a gene. This CDR3 is 16 amino acids long. Germline V gene lookup returns CDR1 SGHNT and CDR2 YYREEE (reference sequence).

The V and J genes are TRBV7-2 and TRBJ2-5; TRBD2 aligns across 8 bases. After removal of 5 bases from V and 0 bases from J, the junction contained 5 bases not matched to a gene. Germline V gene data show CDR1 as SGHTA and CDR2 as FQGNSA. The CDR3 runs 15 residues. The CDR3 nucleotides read TGTGCCAGCAGCCCCACTAGCGGATACCAAGAGACCCAGTACTTC. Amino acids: CASSPTSGYQETQYF.

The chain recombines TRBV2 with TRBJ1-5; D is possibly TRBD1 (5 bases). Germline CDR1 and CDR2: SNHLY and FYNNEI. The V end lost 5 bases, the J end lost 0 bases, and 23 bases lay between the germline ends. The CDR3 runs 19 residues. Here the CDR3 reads CASSLSVGRRGASNQPQHF. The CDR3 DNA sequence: TGTGCCAGCAGTTTATCCGTCGGACGGCGCGGGGCTAGCAATCAGCCCCAGCATTTT.

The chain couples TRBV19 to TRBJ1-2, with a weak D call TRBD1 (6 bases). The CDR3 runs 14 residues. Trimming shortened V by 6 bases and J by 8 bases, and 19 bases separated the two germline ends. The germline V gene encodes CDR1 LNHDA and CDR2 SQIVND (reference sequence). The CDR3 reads CASRPDPQGGGYTF. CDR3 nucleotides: TGTGCCAGTAGGCCGGACCCACAGGGCGGCGGCTACACCTTC.

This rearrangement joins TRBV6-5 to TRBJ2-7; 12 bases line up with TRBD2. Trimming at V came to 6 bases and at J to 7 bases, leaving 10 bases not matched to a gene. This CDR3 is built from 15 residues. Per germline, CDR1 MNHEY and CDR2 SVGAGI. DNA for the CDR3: TGTGCCAGCAGATCCCTAGCGGGAGGGCGGAGGGAGCAGTACTTC. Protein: CASRSLAGGRREQYF.